This TCR beta chain was profiled in a study of patients and donors after allogeneic stem cell transplantation. The CDR3 has 16 residues. Looked up from germline, CDR1 is KGHSH and CDR2 is LQKENI. After removal of 3 bases from V and 7 bases from J, the junction contained 9 bases not matched to a gene. This clonotype was detected only a few times. TCRdb redid the calling of the RT-PCR reads with MiXCR, one entry per CDR3 protein. The data contain over 200,000 distinct CDR3 sequences, around two fifths of them singletons. The source of this sequence is a human donor who was either an allogeneic HSCT recipient or a stem cell or donor lymphocyte infusion donor (not recorded which). It is not recorded whose cells these are; they may come from a transplant donor. The sample comprised blood, either unsorted or a sorted T cell fraction (not recorded which). V usage is TRBV18 and J usage is TRBJ1-2; 12 nucleotides match TRBD1. CDR3 protein: CASSPPPGQGAIGYTF. CDR3 DNA sequence: TGTGCCAGCTCACCTCCTCCGGGACAGGGGGCTATTGGCTACACCTTC.